This T cell receptor (beta chain) was identified during a study of shared clonotypes between healthy human individuals. Overall study context: Donor ages ranged 18 to 49 years: two women, a few men.

Recent acute infections and vaccinations were absent in the healthy HIV-negative adult donors. V shed 4 bases, J shed 4 bases, and the junction held 4 bases outside the gene matches. The CDR3 spans 15 residues. CDR1 SGHVS and CDR2 FNYEAQ come from the germline V gene. The authors ran the assay at deep level. Generated by immunoSEQ multiplex PCR, the TCRdb table keeps only in-frame clones and is missing some. The table includes around 500,000 clones, approximately 82% detected once. Sequenced sample: PBMCs. The V gene is TRBV7-6, the J gene TRBJ2-1; 10 bases are shared with TRBD2. This receptor was taken from a woman between 35 and 50 years old in good health. Some clones in this sample may be carry-over from other donors' samples. The CDR3 reads CASSSSGREYNEQFF. The CDR3 coding sequence is TGTGCCAGCAGCTCAAGCGGGAGGGAATACAATGAGCAGTTCTTC. Filled out from reference TRBV7-6 and TRBJ2-1, the complete variable domain reads GAGVSQSPRYKVTKRGQDVALRCDPISGHVSLYWYRQALGQGPEFLTYFNYEAQQDKSGLPNDRFSAERPEGSISTLTIQRTEQRDSAMYRCASSSSGREYNEQFFGPGTRLTVL.